The source of this T cell receptor (beta chain) is a study of blood T cell repertoires in COVID-19. Sequencing used immunoSEQ multiplex PCR; TCRdb keeps in-frame clones, though not all of them. The sample has 50,000 or so clones, around 83% seen once. This CDR3 has 15 amino acids. Trimming took 4 bases from V and 5 from J; bases not matched to a gene: 5. The germline V gene has CDR1 SGHKS and CDR2 YYEKEE (reference sequence). This clone was observed a few times. This TCR was recovered from a man in his sixties with active COVID-19. This rearrangement joins TRBV5-5 to TRBJ2-5, with 13 positions matching TRBD2. The material sequenced was peripheral blood. The CDR3 DNA is TGTGCCAGCAGCCCACTAGCGGGGGGGACGGAGACCCAGTACTTC. Translating gives CASSPLAGGTETQYF.